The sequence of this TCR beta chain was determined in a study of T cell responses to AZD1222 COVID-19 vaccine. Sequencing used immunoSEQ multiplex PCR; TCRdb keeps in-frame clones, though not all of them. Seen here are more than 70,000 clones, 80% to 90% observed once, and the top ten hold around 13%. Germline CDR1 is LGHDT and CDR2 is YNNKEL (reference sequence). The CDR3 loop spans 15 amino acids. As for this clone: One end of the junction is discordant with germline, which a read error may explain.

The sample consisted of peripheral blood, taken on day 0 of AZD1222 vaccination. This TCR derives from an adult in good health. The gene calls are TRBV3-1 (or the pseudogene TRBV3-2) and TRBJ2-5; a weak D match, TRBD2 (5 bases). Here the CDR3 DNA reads TGTGCCAGCAACCAAAGGACGGGGATACAAGAGACCCAGTACTTC. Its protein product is CASNQRTGIQETQYF.